Below are 15 T cell receptor beta chains sequenced from a single sample in a study of T cell responses to AZD1222 COVID-19 vaccine (dated by TCRdb to about 2021). What the time point label conveys for this sample: baseline before first vaccination. Library construction relied on the immunoSEQ multiplex PCR assay. The immuneACCESS repertoire file appears here via TCRdb, limited to in-frame rearrangements. These files lack a portion of the clones; in checked studies, under half of the deficit traces to unresolved V genes, and the cause of the others is not known. This sample comprises some 150,000 clones, about 90% of them detected only once. The ten largest make up 5% of the sample. This material consisted of peripheral blood, taken on day 0 of AZD1222 vaccination. The receptor set was obtained from an adult in good health.

The rearrangement links TRBV15 to TRBJ2-2, with 10 bases fitting TRBD2. CDR3 length: 17 amino acids. The V and J ends lost 2 bases and 4 bases, in that order; junction bases with no gene match: 7. Germline V gene lookup returns CDR1 LNHNV and CDR2 YYDKDF (reference sequence). The CDR3 bases are TGTGCCACCAGCAGACCGGACCTAGCGGGAGCCACCGGGGAGCTGTTTTTT. It yields the protein CATSRPDLAGATGELFF.

V is TRBV6-5 and J is TRBJ2-5, with D possibly being TRBD2 (5 bases). Germline values: CDR1 MNHEY, CDR2 SVGAGI. The ends were cut back, 0 bases at V and 5 bases at J, with 13 bases in the middle. The CDR3 length is 15 residues. In DNA, the CDR3 is TGTGCCAGCAGTTACTCATCAGCCAGGAGGGAGACCCAGTACTTC. Translation gives CASSYSSARRETQYF.

This rearrangement joins TRBV6-6 to TRBJ2-5; 8 bases match TRBD1. The CDR3 is 14 amino acids. Germline assignment: CDR1 MNHNY and CDR2 SVGAGI (reference sequence). Unmatched junction bases numbered 5, after V lost 6 bases and J lost 2 bases. CDR3 region: CASSRGLGQETQYF. The DNA of the CDR3 is TGTGCCAGCAGCAGGGGGCTCGGTCAAGAGACCCAGTACTTC.

V and J are TRBV12-5 and TRBJ2-3; maybe TRBD1 (5 bases). CDR3 length: 15 residues. CDR1 and CDR2 from the germline V gene are LGHNT and FRNRAP. V was shortened by 1 base and J by 6 bases, with 14 bases between the two germline ends. The CDR3, as DNA: TGTGCTAGTGGTTTGGGCCTCCGGCAGGGCGATACGCAGTATTTT. Its protein is CASGLGLRQGDTQYF. The full variable domain, completed using reference TRBV12-5 and TRBJ2-3, is DARVTQTPRHKVTEMGQEVTMRCQPILGHNTVFWYRQTMMQGLELLAYFRNRAPLDDSGMPKDRFSAEMPDATLATLKIQPSEPRDSAVYFCASGLGLRQGDTQYFGPGTRLTVL.

This chain connects TRBV4-1 to TRBJ2-7, with 7 bases identical to TRBD1. Germline CDR1 and CDR2: MGHRA and YSYEKL. The CDR3 loop spans 15 amino acids. V lost 0 bases to trimming and J lost 4 bases; unmatched junction nucleotides: 6. Here the CDR3 reads CASSQEVRGPYEQYF. Here the CDR3 DNA reads TGCGCCAGCAGCCAAGAGGTGAGGGGGCCTTACGAGCAGTACTTC.

CDR3 bases: TGTGCCAGCAGTTTAGACAGGGGCCATCAGCCCCAGCATTTT. It yields the protein CASSLDRGHQPQHF. The chain couples TRBV28 to TRBJ1-5; 8 bases fit TRBD1. Germline V gene lookup returns CDR1 MDHEN and CDR2 SYDVKM. The J segment lost 5 bases and the V segment lost 2 bases, leaving 2 bases of the junction unmatched. CDR3 size: 14 residues.

V gene TRBV5-1 combines with J gene TRBJ2-4; 9 nucleotides line up with TRBD1. The CDR3 runs 15 residues. Unmatched junction bases numbered 8, after V lost 4 bases and J lost 6 bases. Germline assignment: CDR1 SGHRS and CDR2 YFSETQ. The CDR3 bases are TGCGCCAGCAGCCAGCCGGGACAGGGAGGAAACATTCAGTACTTC. It yields the protein CASSQPGQGGNIQYF.

This chain joins TRBV6-5 and TRBJ2-1, with 10 bases identical to TRBD1. V lost 6 bases, J lost 5 bases, and 7 bases stayed unmatched. Germline CDR1 reads MNHEY; CDR2 reads SVGAGI. CDR3 length equals 15 residues. CDR3 in amino acids: CASRSTGGRNNEQFF. As DNA, the CDR3 is TGTGCCAGCAGATCGACAGGGGGCAGAAACAATGAGCAGTTCTTC.

The chain is built from TRBV27 and TRBJ2-2, with a weak D call TRBD1 (6 bases). This CDR3 spans 16 amino acids. Germline loops: CDR1 MNHEY, CDR2 SMNVEV (reference sequence). Deletions cut 2 bases from V and 1 base from J, with 11 bases between. Written as DNA, the CDR3 is TGTGCCAGCAGTTTAAAGGGACATCTGAACACCGGGGAGCTGTTTTTT. As protein: CASSLKGHLNTGELFF.

This chain uses TRBV2 with TRBJ2-7, with 10 nucleotides matching TRBD2. Germline CDR1 and CDR2: SNHLY and FYNNEI. V trimming: 1 base; J trimming: 5 bases; junction bases outside the gene matches: 5. The CDR3 runs to 15 residues. CDR3 DNA: TGTGCCAGCAGTGAAGAGCTAGCGGGAGCCCACGAGCAGTACTTC. This codes for CASSEELAGAHEQYF.

J is TRBJ1-2 and V is TRBV29-1; D may be TRBD1 (5 bases). V was cut by 2 bases and J by 4 bases, with 8 bases left in between. Per the germline V gene, CDR1 is SQVTM and CDR2 is ANQGSEA. The length of the CDR3 is 12 residues. The CDR3 region has the DNA TGCAGCGTTGAAACCGGGGCCTATGGCTACACCTTC. The encoded protein is CSVETGAYGYTF.

The chain joins TRBV6-6 to TRBJ1-2; the D is unclear. V lost 6 bases to trimming and J lost 1 base, with 15 bases between them. This CDR3 has 15 amino acids. Germline CDR1 reads MNHNY; CDR2 reads SVGAGI (reference sequence). CDR3 loop: CASSVRQGFNYGYTF. CDR3 DNA sequence: TGTGCCAGCAGCGTCAGACAAGGCTTTAACTATGGCTACACCTTC.

The V and J genes are TRBV27 and TRBJ1-4; no clear D gene. CDR3 length: 15 residues. The germline CDR1 and CDR2 sequences are MNHEY and SMNVEV (reference sequence). The V end lost 2 bases, the J end lost 6 bases, and 13 bases lay between the germline ends. The CDR3 loop is CASSLGNGWDEKLFF. DNA of the CDR3: TGTGCCAGCAGTTTAGGGAACGGGTGGGATGAAAAACTGTTTTTT.

This clone was found once. The gene calls are TRBV19 and TRBJ1-2, with 7 bases aligning to TRBD1. CDR3 length: 14 residues. Germline V lookup: CDR1 LNHDA, CDR2 SQIVND (reference sequence). The junction had 9 bases not matched to a gene; V was cut back by 6 bases and J by 5 bases. The CDR3 spells CASSPGTERYGYTF. CDR3 in DNA: TGTGCCAGTAGCCCTGGGACAGAGCGATATGGCTACACCTTC.

The V and J genes are TRBV7-2 and TRBJ2-2; the D gene is possibly TRBD1 (5 bases). Trimming shortened V by 3 bases and J by 3 bases, and 8 bases separated the two germline ends. Germline CDR1 and CDR2: SGHTA and FQGNSA. CDR3 length equals 14 residues. CDR3 sequence reads: CASSFTRDTGELFF. CDR3 nucleotides: TGTGCCAGCAGCTTTACCAGGGACACCGGGGAGCTGTTTTTT.